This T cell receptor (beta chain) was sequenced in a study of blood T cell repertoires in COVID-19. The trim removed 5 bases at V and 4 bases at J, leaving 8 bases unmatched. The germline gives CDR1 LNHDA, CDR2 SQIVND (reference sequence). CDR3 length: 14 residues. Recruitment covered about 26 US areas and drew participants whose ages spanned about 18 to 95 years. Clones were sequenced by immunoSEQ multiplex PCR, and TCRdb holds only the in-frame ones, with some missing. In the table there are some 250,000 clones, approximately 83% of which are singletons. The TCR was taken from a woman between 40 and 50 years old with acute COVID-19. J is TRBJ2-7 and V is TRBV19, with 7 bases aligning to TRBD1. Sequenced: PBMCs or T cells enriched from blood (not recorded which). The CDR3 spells CASSVSGGRYEQYF. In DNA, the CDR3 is TGTGCCAGTAGTGTCTCAGGGGGAAGGTACGAGCAGTACTTC.